Below, 15 T cell receptor beta chains from the same sample are listed, as sequenced in a study of blood T cell repertoires in COVID-19. Profiled with immunoSEQ multiplex PCR; TCRdb holds only in-frame clones, not every one. The table lists hundreds of thousands of clones, approximately 86% of them singletons. Input material: peripheral blood. Every receptor here comes from an older woman with COVID-19, enrolled during active disease.

J is TRBJ2-1 and V is TRBV11-1; D is perhaps TRBD1 (6 bases). V dropped 5 bases and J dropped 3 bases, with 11 bases sitting between them. The length of the CDR3 is 14 residues. CDR1 is SGHAT and CDR2 is FQDESV in the germline V gene (reference sequence). The chain's CDR3 is CASSLGTNYNEQFF. CDR3 coding DNA: TGTGCCAGCAGCCTCGGGACAAACTACAATGAGCAGTTCTTC. Drawing the rest from reference TRBV11-1 and TRBJ2-1, the complete variable domain is EAEVAQSPRYKITEKSQAVAFWCDPISGHATLYWYRQILGQGPELLVQFQDESVVDDSQLPKDRFSAERLKGVDSTLKIQPAELGDSAMYLCASSLGTNYNEQFFGPGTRLTVL.

The V gene is TRBV27, the J gene TRBJ2-1; a weak D match, TRBD1 (6 bases). The CDR3 runs 13 residues. The V gene lost 9 bases and the J gene lost 5 bases, with 14 bases spanning the gap. Germline CDR1 MNHEY, CDR2 SMNVEV (reference sequence). CDR3 residues: CASKRGGNNEQFF. CDR3 coding DNA: TGTGCCAGTAAGAGAGGGGGTAACAATGAGCAGTTCTTC.

V and J are TRBV7-9 and TRBJ1-1; D ambiguous. The CDR3 spans 15 residues. Germline V lookup: CDR1 SEHNR, CDR2 FQNEAQ (reference sequence). V dropped 0 bases and J dropped 6 bases, with 14 bases sitting between them. CDR3 region: CASSLAHGDAAEAFF. CDR3 nucleotides: TGTGCCAGCAGCTTAGCGCACGGGGATGCGGCTGAAGCTTTCTTT.

This chain connects TRBV18 to TRBJ2-5; the D is unclear. The CDR3 consists of 8 residues. The germline CDR1 and CDR2 sequences are KGHSH and LQKENI. The CDR3 DNA follows: TGTGTTCGAGAGACCCAGTACTTC. Protein sequence: CVRETQYF.

The chain links TRBV18 to TRBJ1-6; D is possibly TRBD1 (6 bases). CDR1 is KGHSH and CDR2 is LQKENI in the germline V gene. This CDR3 is built from 14 residues. V was clipped by 2 bases and J by 8 bases, with 10 bases between them. CDR3 in DNA: TGTGCCAGCTCACCAGGGGGGGCGGATTCACCCCTCCACTTT. Translation gives CASSPGGADSPLHF. The complete variable domain, with remaining parts taken from reference TRBV18 and TRBJ1-6, reads NAGVMQNPRHLVRRRGQEARLRCSPMKGHSHVYWYRQLPEEGLKFMVYLQKENIIDESGMPKERFSAEFPKEGPSILRIQQVVRGDSAAYFCASSPGGADSPLHFGNGTRLTVT.

V gene TRBV3-1 (or the pseudogene TRBV3-2) combines with J gene TRBJ1-2, with 9 bases that match TRBD1. Germline-derived CDR1 and CDR2 are LGHDT and YNNKEL (reference sequence). Trimming at V came to 1 base and at J to 4 bases, leaving 7 bases not matched to a gene. This CDR3 has 16 amino acids. CDR3 coding DNA: TGTGCCAGCAGCCAAGGACCGGACAGGGGTTTCTATGGCTACACCTTC. This sequence encodes CASSQGPDRGFYGYTF.

The chain couples TRBV6-5 to TRBJ1-2, with D possibly matching TRBD1 (6 bases). V was cut by 2 bases and J by 8 bases, with 12 bases left in between. Germline CDR1 MNHEY, CDR2 SVGAGI. CDR3 size: 13 residues. The CDR3 region has the DNA TGTGCCAGCAGTTACCTGGGGGGGCTAGGCTACACCTTC. As protein: CASSYLGGLGYTF.

This chain uses TRBV23-1 with TRBJ2-4; 7 bases match TRBD1. TRBV23-1 is annotated as an ORF whose role is uncertain. V lost 5 bases, J lost 9 bases, and 7 bases stayed unmatched. The CDR3 loop spans 13 amino acids. CDR3 nucleotide sequence: TGCGCCAGCAGTAACAGGGGAGAAGTCATTCAGTACTTC. Protein product: CASSNRGEVIQYF.

The chain combines TRBV4-1 with TRBJ2-1, with D possibly TRBD2 on 6 matching bases. Trimming removed 4 bases from V and 2 bases from J, with 12 bases in between. CDR1 and CDR2 (germline): MGHRA, YSYEKL. The CDR3 spans 15 residues. CDR3 bases: TGCGCCAGCAGCCTCGGGACTTCGACCTACAATGAGCAGTTCTTC. It yields the protein CASSLGTSTYNEQFF.

The V call is TRBV5-5, the J call TRBJ1-2; possibly TRBD1 for D (6 bases). V was trimmed by 0 bases and J by 5 bases, leaving 14 bases between them. The CDR3 covers 15 residues. Germline V gene lookup returns CDR1 SGHKS and CDR2 YYEKEE (reference sequence). CDR3 sequence reads: CASSLAGRTDYGYTF. The CDR3 nucleotides read TGTGCCAGCAGCTTGGCCGGTCGGACAGATTATGGCTACACCTTC.

J is TRBJ2-7 and V is TRBV5-1; 9 bases are a match to TRBD1. This CDR3 contains 14 residues. The germline V gene encodes CDR1 SGHRS and CDR2 YFSETQ. Trimming removed 3 bases from V and 4 bases from J; junction bases left unmatched: 5. The CDR3 DNA reads TGCGCCAGCAGCTCCGCGGACAGGGGATACGAGCAGTACTTC. This gives the protein CASSSADRGYEQYF.

The genes are TRBV3-1 (or the pseudogene TRBV3-2) and TRBJ2-7; possible D gene TRBD1, 5 bases. Trimming removed 2 bases from V and 1 base from J, with 9 bases in between. Germline CDR1 is LGHDT and CDR2 is YNNKEL (reference sequence). The length of the CDR3 is 14 residues. CDR3 amino acids: CASSQRTKSYEQYF. CDR3 nucleotide sequence: TGTGCCAGCAGCCAACGGACAAAGTCCTACGAGCAGTACTTC.

V is TRBV7-2 and J is TRBJ2-7; 11 nucleotides match TRBD2. This CDR3 is built from 18 residues. Per germline, CDR1 SGHTA and CDR2 FQGNSA. The V gene end was trimmed by 1 base and the J gene end by 5 bases; junction bases not matched to a gene: 13. The CDR3: CASSLGFSGGAGLNEQYF. CDR3 nucleotide sequence: TGTGCCAGCAGCTTAGGCTTTAGCGGGGGGGCCGGCCTAAACGAGCAGTACTTC.

The genes are TRBV19 and TRBJ2-1; 12 bases are a match to TRBD2. Germline values: CDR1 LNHDA, CDR2 SQIVND (reference sequence). After removal of 4 bases from V and 7 bases from J, the junction contained 5 bases not matched to a gene. The CDR3 runs 15 residues. This CDR3 reads CASSTATSGGNEQFF. In DNA, the CDR3 is TGTGCCAGTAGTACAGCGACTAGCGGGGGTAATGAGCAGTTCTTC.

The gene calls are TRBV7-6 and TRBJ2-5; tentatively, D is TRBD1 (5 bases). Germline CDR1 reads SGHVS; CDR2 reads FNYEAQ. Trimming cost V 1 base and J 9 bases, with 15 bases left between them. There are 14 residues in the CDR3. The CDR3 loop reads CASSLDGARRAQYF. The DNA for the CDR3 is TGTGCCAGCAGCTTAGATGGGGCCCGCAGGGCCCAGTACTTC. Filled out from reference TRBV7-6 and TRBJ2-5, the complete variable domain reads GAGVSQSPRYKVTKRGQDVALRCDPISGHVSLYWYRQALGQGPEFLTYFNYEAQQDKSGLPNDRFSAERPEGSISTLTIQRTEQRDSAMYRCASSLDGARRAQYFGPGTRLLVL.